This T cell receptor (beta chain) is from a study of OX40 agonist ivuxolimab in advanced cancers. Study-level background: It was ivuxolimab, an agonistic anti-OX40 (CD134) antibody, that patients were treated with.

In its sample, this clone was seen once. Clones were read by immunoSEQ multiplex PCR, and TCRdb kept only the in-frame ones, dropping some. The sample holds over 65,000 clones; about nine tenths are singletons and the top ten take 9.5% to 11%. The CDR3 has 12 residues. V lost 6 bases to trimming and J lost 0 bases, with 6 bases between them. Germline values: CDR1 SEHNR, CDR2 FQNEAQ (reference sequence). The sequenced sample was CD4+ or CD8+ T cells sorted from blood, obtained in a trial of the OX40 agonist ivuxolimab. The rearrangement joins TRBV7-9 to TRBJ2-7; D possibly corresponds to TRBD1 (5 bases). The sequence was collected from an adult with an advanced solid tumor such as melanoma, head and neck, liver or kidney cancer. Here the CDR3 reads CASRGDSYEQYF. For the CDR3, the DNA is TGTGCCAGCAGAGGGGACTCCTACGAGCAGTACTTC. The entire variable domain, with the rest obtained from reference TRBV7-9 and TRBJ2-7, is as follows: DTGVSQNPRHKITKRGQNVTFRCDPISEHNRLYWYRQTLGQGPEFLTYFQNEAQLEKSRLLSDRFSAERPKGSFSTLEIQRTEQGDSAMYLCASRGDSYEQYFGPGTRLTVT.